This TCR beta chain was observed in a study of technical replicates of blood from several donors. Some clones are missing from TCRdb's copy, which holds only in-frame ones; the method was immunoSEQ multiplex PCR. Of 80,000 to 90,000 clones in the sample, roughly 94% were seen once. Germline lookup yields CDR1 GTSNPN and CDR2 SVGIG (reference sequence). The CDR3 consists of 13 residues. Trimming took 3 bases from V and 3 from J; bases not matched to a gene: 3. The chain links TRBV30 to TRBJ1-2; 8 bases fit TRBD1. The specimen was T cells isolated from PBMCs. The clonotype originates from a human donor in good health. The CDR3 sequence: CAWRAGGDYGYTF. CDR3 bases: TGTGCCTGGAGGGCAGGGGGCGACTATGGCTACACCTTC.